This TCR beta chain originates from a study of T cell responses to AZD1222 COVID-19 vaccine. Study conclusions and caveats: The study sampled repertoires only after the peak T cell response. Donors in the cohort were predominantly white British and more often female, and clonal diversity was possibly underestimated.

Note on this clone: Its antigen is as yet unknown.

Assay used: immunoSEQ multiplex PCR; TCRdb lists only in-frame clones, some missing. The profile shows 97,000 or so clones, roughly nine tenths of them singletons. Pooling covered second doses at about 4 or about 12 weeks. This CDR3 comprises 21 residues. Germline V lookup: CDR1 SGHRS, CDR2 YFSETQ. V lost 0 bases and J lost 1; bases outside the gene matches: 20. Sample: peripheral blood, taken 28 days after the second AZD1222 dose. The clonotype comes from an adult who received the AZD1222 COVID-19 vaccine. J is TRBJ2-7 and V is TRBV5-1, with TRBD2 identical over 9 bases. The CDR3 nucleotides read TGCGCCAGCAGCTTGGCCCCTCGACAGCCAGGGGGTAGCGGGAGTTCCTACGAGCAGTACTTC. Translated: CASSLAPRQPGGSGSSYEQYF.